Listed below are T cell receptor beta chains from one sample, sequenced in a study of metastatic and nonmetastatic thyroid tumors. With MiXCR, TCRdb called clones anew from the PCR reads. The sample has 75,000 to 95,000 clones, about an eighth seen once. Sequenced material: blood. The receptors were gathered from a female donor with papillary thyroid cancer or a benign thyroid nodule (not recorded which). Some clones in this sample may be carry-over from other donors' samples. Both conserved end residues are part of each CDR3. Each record gives: V gene, J gene, clone size, D gene, CDR3 protein, CDR3 DNA. The D gene is left open where the match is weak. Only some rows state a clone size, as once, few, many or a class for expanded clones.

v_call: TRBV6-1; j_call: TRBJ2-1; clone_size: few; d_call: -; cdr3_aa: CASSDSAGSYNEQFF; cdr3_nt: TGTGCCAGCAGTGACTCTGCGGGCTCCTACAATGAGCAGTTCTTC
v_call: TRBV3-1; j_call: TRBJ2-7; clone_size: many; d_call: -; cdr3_aa: CASSQVLGYF; cdr3_nt: TGTGCCAGCAGCCAAGTTCTCGGGTACTTC
v_call: TRBV18; j_call: TRBJ1-3; clone_size: many; d_call: TRBD1; cdr3_aa: CASSLGTGTSGNTIYF; cdr3_nt: TGTGCCAGCTCACTAGGGACAGGGACCTCTGGAAACACCATATATTTT
v_call: TRBV7-9; j_call: TRBJ2-7; clone_size: many; d_call: -; cdr3_aa: CASGDGNYEQYF; cdr3_nt: TGTGCCAGCGGGGACGGGAACTACGAGCAGTACTTC
v_call: TRBV4-1; j_call: TRBJ2-7; clone_size: few; d_call: -; cdr3_aa: CASSQEPSGYSYEQYF; cdr3_nt: TGCGCCAGCAGCCAAGAGCCCAGCGGGTACTCCTACGAGCAGTACTTC
v_call: TRBV28; j_call: TRBJ2-7; clone_size: many; d_call: -; cdr3_aa: CASSLTGGLGGRGYEQYF; cdr3_nt: TGTGCCAGCAGTTTAACAGGCGGTCTCGGAGGAAGGGGCTACGAGCAGTACTTC
v_call: TRBV19; j_call: TRBJ2-7; clone_size: many; d_call: -; cdr3_aa: CASRQTGSAYEQYF; cdr3_nt: TGTGCCAGTAGACAGACCGGGAGTGCCTACGAGCAGTACTTC
v_call: TRBV28; j_call: TRBJ2-7; clone_size: many; d_call: -; cdr3_aa: CASSAGPSEQYF; cdr3_nt: TGTGCCAGCAGCGCGGGTCCCTCCGAGCAGTACTTC
v_call: TRBV6-4; j_call: TRBJ1-3; clone_size: -; d_call: -; cdr3_aa: CASSPAGNPGNTIYF; cdr3_nt: TGTGCCAGTAGCCCCGCCGGGAATCCTGGAAACACCATATATTTT
v_call: TRBV19; j_call: TRBJ2-1; clone_size: many; d_call: TRBD2; cdr3_aa: CASSMTSRGDEQFF; cdr3_nt: TGTGCCAGTAGTATGACTAGCCGGGGGGATGAGCAGTTCTTC
v_call: TRBV11-2; j_call: TRBJ2-5; clone_size: many; d_call: -; cdr3_aa: CASSLSETQYF; cdr3_nt: TGTGCCAGCAGCTTATCGGAGACCCAGTACTTC
v_call: TRBV7-6; j_call: TRBJ2-1; clone_size: many; d_call: TRBD1; cdr3_aa: CASSLAGQGDAIYYNEQFF; cdr3_nt: TGTGCCAGCAGCTTAGCGGGACAGGGGGATGCTATATACTACAATGAGCAGTTCTTC
v_call: TRBV3-1; j_call: TRBJ1-3; clone_size: many; d_call: -; cdr3_aa: CASSGGPGGNTIYF; cdr3_nt: TGTGCCAGCAGCGGGGGGCCGGGAGGAAACACCATATATTTT
v_call: TRBV2; j_call: TRBJ2-5; clone_size: -; d_call: -; cdr3_aa: CASSESVGGAETQYF; cdr3_nt: TGTGCCAGCAGTGAATCGGTGGGGGGGGCGGAGACCCAGTACTTC
v_call: TRBV6-2/TRBV6-3; j_call: TRBJ2-1; clone_size: many; d_call: TRBD2; cdr3_aa: CASSGASGGYYNEQFF; cdr3_nt: TGTGCCAGCAGTGGGGCTAGCGGGGGCTACTACAATGAGCAGTTCTTC
v_call: TRBV6-2/TRBV6-3; j_call: TRBJ1-6; clone_size: few; d_call: -; cdr3_aa: CASSIRGPLHF; cdr3_nt: TGTGCCAGCAGCATACGGGGACCCCTCCACTTT
v_call: TRBV30; j_call: TRBJ2-5; clone_size: many; d_call: TRBD1; cdr3_aa: CAWDTGTGAQETQYF; cdr3_nt: TGTGCCTGGGACACCGGGACAGGGGCTCAAGAGACCCAGTACTTC
v_call: TRBV6-2/TRBV6-3; j_call: TRBJ2-6; clone_size: many; d_call: -; cdr3_aa: CASSYQGDGANVLTF; cdr3_nt: TGTGCCAGCAGTTACCAAGGGGATGGGGCCAACGTCCTGACTTTC
v_call: TRBV3-1; j_call: TRBJ2-7; clone_size: -; d_call: TRBD2; cdr3_aa: CASSQLRLAGVPLHPEQYF; cdr3_nt: TGTGCCAGCAGCCAACTCAGACTAGCGGGAGTCCCCCTGCACCCCGAGCAGTACTTC
v_call: TRBV5-1; j_call: TRBJ2-5; clone_size: many; d_call: -; cdr3_aa: CASSPIDRNPQETQYF; cdr3_nt: TGCGCCAGCAGCCCCATTGACAGGAATCCTCAAGAGACCCAGTACTTC
v_call: TRBV2; j_call: TRBJ1-5; clone_size: many; d_call: -; cdr3_aa: CASSWRVEEPQHF; cdr3_nt: TGTGCCAGCAGCTGGAGGGTTGAGGAGCCCCAGCATTTT
v_call: TRBV3-1; j_call: TRBJ2-1; clone_size: many; d_call: TRBD1; cdr3_aa: CASSLALGQGYNEQFF; cdr3_nt: TGTGCCAGCAGCCTCGCCCTGGGACAGGGGTACAATGAGCAGTTCTTC
v_call: TRBV6-1; j_call: TRBJ2-1; clone_size: many; d_call: -; cdr3_aa: CASSEAGGDNEQFF; cdr3_nt: TGTGCCAGCAGTGAAGCGGGCGGAGACAATGAGCAGTTCTTC
v_call: TRBV11-1; j_call: TRBJ2-3; clone_size: -; d_call: -; cdr3_aa: CASRLWRGPGAGNTQYF; cdr3_nt: TGTGCCAGCAGATTATGGCGAGGGCCAGGGGCGGGGAATACGCAGTATTTT
v_call: TRBV11-2; j_call: TRBJ2-7; clone_size: -; d_call: -; cdr3_aa: CASSQPGFEPQYF; cdr3_nt: TGTGCCAGCAGCCAACCGGGATTTGAACCGCAGTACTTC
v_call: TRBV19; j_call: TRBJ2-1; clone_size: many; d_call: -; cdr3_aa: CASSSRFEQFF; cdr3_nt: TGTGCCAGTAGTAGTAGGTTTGAGCAGTTCTTC
v_call: TRBV7-8; j_call: TRBJ1-3; clone_size: -; d_call: -; cdr3_aa: CASRPRAHPGNTIYF; cdr3_nt: TGTGCCAGCAGACCCCGGGCACATCCAGGAAACACCATATATTTT
v_call: TRBV6-6; j_call: TRBJ1-5; clone_size: many; d_call: TRBD1; cdr3_aa: CASSYGGGGGQGQSQPQHF; cdr3_nt: TGTGCCAGCAGTTACGGGGGAGGAGGGGGACAGGGACAAAGCCAGCCCCAGCATTTT
v_call: TRBV3-1; j_call: TRBJ2-5; clone_size: many; d_call: TRBD2; cdr3_aa: CASSQGVMGGRDQETQYF; cdr3_nt: TGTGCCAGCAGCCAAGGGGTAATGGGCGGGAGGGACCAAGAGACCCAGTACTTC
v_call: TRBV5-1; j_call: TRBJ2-2; clone_size: many; d_call: TRBD2; cdr3_aa: CASNSGTSGKVGELFF; cdr3_nt: TGCGCCAGCAACTCCGGGACTAGCGGGAAGGTCGGGGAGCTGTTTTTT
v_call: TRBV7-9; j_call: TRBJ2-6; clone_size: many; d_call: -; cdr3_aa: CASSLMGAGANVLTF; cdr3_nt: TGTGCCAGCAGCTTAATGGGGGCTGGGGCCAACGTCCTGACTTTC
v_call: TRBV28; j_call: TRBJ2-1; clone_size: many; d_call: TRBD1; cdr3_aa: CASSLSGQGVNEQFF; cdr3_nt: TGTGCCAGCAGTTTATCGGGACAGGGGGTGAATGAGCAGTTCTTC
v_call: TRBV20-1; j_call: TRBJ2-3; clone_size: many; d_call: -; cdr3_aa: CSARDRGKTSTDTQYF; cdr3_nt: TGCAGTGCTAGAGATCGGGGGAAAACTAGCACAGATACGCAGTATTTT
v_call: TRBV28; j_call: TRBJ2-1; clone_size: many; d_call: TRBD1; cdr3_aa: CASRQGQNEQFF; cdr3_nt: TGTGCCAGCAGACAGGGGCAAAATGAGCAGTTCTTC
v_call: TRBV11-1; j_call: TRBJ2-1; clone_size: many; d_call: -; cdr3_aa: CASSLALWTAKSSYNEQFF; cdr3_nt: TGTGCCAGCAGCTTAGCGCTTTGGACAGCTAAGAGCTCCTACAATGAGCAGTTCTTC
v_call: TRBV6-1; j_call: TRBJ2-3; clone_size: many; d_call: TRBD2; cdr3_aa: CASSRLAGGGTDTQYF; cdr3_nt: TGTGCCAGCAGTCGTTTAGCGGGAGGTGGTACAGATACGCAGTATTTT
v_call: TRBV20-1; j_call: TRBJ2-1; clone_size: few; d_call: TRBD1; cdr3_aa: CSARGDREFNEQFF; cdr3_nt: TGCAGTGCTAGAGGGGACAGAGAGTTCAATGAGCAGTTCTTC
v_call: TRBV10-3; j_call: TRBJ2-3; clone_size: few; d_call: -; cdr3_aa: CAVSDKETSGTDTQYF; cdr3_nt: TGTGCCGTCAGTGACAAGGAGACCTCGGGCACAGATACGCAGTATTTT
v_call: TRBV27; j_call: TRBJ1-2; clone_size: many; d_call: -; cdr3_aa: CASSLSYIHNYGYTF; cdr3_nt: TGTGCCAGCAGTTTATCGTACATTCATAACTATGGCTACACCTTC
v_call: TRBV11-2; j_call: TRBJ2-7; clone_size: many; d_call: TRBD1; cdr3_aa: CASSPGGWVSYEQYF; cdr3_nt: TGTGCCAGCAGCCCAGGGGGTTGGGTCTCCTACGAGCAGTACTTC
v_call: TRBV5-6; j_call: TRBJ2-5; clone_size: -; d_call: -; cdr3_aa: CASSLAGVVETQYF; cdr3_nt: TGTGCCAGCAGCTTGGCAGGGGTAGTTGAGACCCAGTACTTC
v_call: TRBV7-9; j_call: TRBJ2-2; clone_size: -; d_call: TRBD2; cdr3_aa: CASSRSSGRSGELFF; cdr3_nt: TGTGCCAGCAGCCGCAGTAGCGGGAGGTCCGGGGAGCTGTTTTTT